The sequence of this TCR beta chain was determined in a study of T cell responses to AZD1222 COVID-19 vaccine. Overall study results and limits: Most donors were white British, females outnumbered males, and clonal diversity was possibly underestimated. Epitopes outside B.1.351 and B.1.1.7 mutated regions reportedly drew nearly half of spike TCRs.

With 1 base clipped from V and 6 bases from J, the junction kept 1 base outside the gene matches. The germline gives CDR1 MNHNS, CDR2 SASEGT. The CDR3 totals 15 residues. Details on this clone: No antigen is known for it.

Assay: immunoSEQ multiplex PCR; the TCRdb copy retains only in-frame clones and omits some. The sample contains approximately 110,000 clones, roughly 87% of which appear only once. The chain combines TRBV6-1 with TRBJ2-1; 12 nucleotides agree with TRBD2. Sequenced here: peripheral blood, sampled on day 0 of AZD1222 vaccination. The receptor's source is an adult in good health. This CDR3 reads CASSEGTSGINEQFF. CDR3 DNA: TGTGCCAGCAGTGAAGGGACTAGCGGGATCAATGAGCAGTTCTTC.